What follows is one TCR beta chain and its context. Its antigen remains unknown. TCRdb's table, derived via immunoSEQ multiplex PCR, lists solely in-frame clones and lacks some. The sample carries 55,000 to 75,000 clones, 75% to 90% recorded once. This entry comes from a study of OX40 agonist ivuxolimab in advanced cancers. Study-level information: Ivuxolimab, an antibody acting as an agonist of OX40 (CD134), was used to treat patients.

Trimming removed 3 bases at V and 10 bases at J, with 18 bases between. The CDR3 totals 14 residues. Germline CDR1 is ENHRY and CDR2 is SYGVKD. Findings of the study overall: Also present in some nonresponders was a low level of normalized T-cell clonal expansion.

This sequence originates from an adult with an advanced solid tumor such as melanoma, head and neck, liver or kidney cancer. The chain is built from TRBV10-3 and TRBJ1-2; a weak D match, TRBD1 (6 bases). Sequencing was performed on CD4+ or CD8+ T cells sorted from blood, taken in a trial of the OX40 agonist ivuxolimab. CDR3 nucleotide sequence: TGTGCCATCAGTGATGGGTGGACAGACTTCTCCTACACCTTC. This translates into CAISDGWTDFSYTF.